Below, 23 T cell receptor beta chains from the same sample are listed, as sequenced in a study of blood T cell repertoires in COVID-19. Profiling relied on immunoSEQ multiplex PCR, and the TCRdb table lists in-frame clones only, not all of them. The data show 40,000 to 60,000 clones, 85% to 90% seen once. The sample was peripheral blood. Receptors were obtained from a man aged 40-49 years with active COVID-19.

The chain links TRBV9 to TRBJ2-5, with 8 bases matching TRBD2. CDR3 length: 15 residues. Germline-derived CDR1 and CDR2 are SGDLS and YYNGEE. The V and J ends lost 2 bases and 2 bases, in that order; junction bases with no gene match: 5. The CDR3 reads CASSVTSGLQETQYF. CDR3 nucleotides: TGTGCCAGCAGCGTTACTAGCGGCCTGCAAGAGACCCAGTACTTC.

This clone was counted many times. This chain joins TRBV27 and TRBJ1-5; D remains ambiguous. Germline loops: CDR1 MNHEY, CDR2 SMNVEV (reference sequence). The V end was cut by 1 base, the J end by 5 bases, with 6 bases between. This CDR3 is built from 13 residues. For the CDR3, the DNA is TGTGCCAGCAGTTTATGGAGCGATCAGCCCCAGCATTTT. As protein: CASSLWSDQPQHF.

This clone has a single count. V is TRBV9 and J is TRBJ1-4; D call uncertain. Per germline, CDR1 SGDLS and CDR2 YYNGEE. V lost 0 bases to trimming and J lost 4 bases, with 10 bases between them. The CDR3 has 15 residues. CDR3: CASSVESGFNEKLFF. Here the CDR3 DNA reads TGTGCCAGCAGCGTAGAATCGGGGTTTAATGAAAAACTGTTTTTT. The full variable domain, in which reference TRBV9 and TRBJ1-4 provide the parts outside the CDR3, is DSGVTQTPKHLITATGQRVTLRCSPRSGDLSVYWYQQSLDQGLQFLIQYYNGEERAKGNILERFSAQQFPDLHSELNLSSLELGDSALYFCASSVESGFNEKLFFGSGTQLSVL.

The chain has TRBV15 and TRBJ2-7; 8 nucleotides align to TRBD1. Trimming removed 4 bases from V and 0 bases from J; junction bases left unmatched: 8. The CDR3 sequence is 16 residues long. Germline V gives CDR1 LNHNV, CDR2 YYDKDF (reference sequence). The CDR3 reads CATSIGQGPHSYEQYF. In DNA form, the CDR3 reads TGTGCCACCAGCATCGGACAGGGCCCTCACTCCTACGAGCAGTACTTC. The full variable domain, rest sourced from reference TRBV15 and TRBJ2-7, is DAMVIQNPRYQVTQFGKPVTLSCSQTLNHNVMYWYQQKSSQAPKLLFHYYDKDFNNEADTPDNFQSRRPNTSFCFLDIRSPGLGDTAMYLCATSIGQGPHSYEQYFGPGTRLTVT.

V gene TRBV7-9 combines with J gene TRBJ2-1; 9 nucleotides line up with TRBD1. The germline V gene has CDR1 SEHNR and CDR2 FQNEAQ (reference sequence). The J segment lost 12 bases and the V segment lost 2 bases, leaving 8 bases of the junction unmatched. The length of the CDR3 is 14 residues. The CDR3 sequence: CASSLTTGGVGQFF. The CDR3 coding sequence is TGTGCCAGCAGCTTAACAACAGGGGGCGTGGGGCAGTTCTTC.

The chain has TRBV20-1 and TRBJ2-1; D gene ambiguous. V was clipped by 6 bases and J by 7 bases, with 7 bases between them. The CDR3 runs to 10 residues. Germline CDR1 reads DFQATT; CDR2 reads SNEGSKA (reference sequence). The CDR3 region has the DNA TGCAGTGCGGCTTATAATGAGCAGTTCTTC. The encoded protein is CSAAYNEQFF.

This chain joins TRBV11-1 and TRBJ2-5; a possible D gene is TRBD2 (6 bases). The V end was cut by 5 bases, the J end by 4 bases, with 14 bases between. This CDR3 has 14 amino acids. Germline V lookup: CDR1 SGHAT, CDR2 FQDESV (reference sequence). As DNA, the CDR3 is TGTGCCAGCAGCATTACGCGGGGTCGAGAGACCCAGTACTTC. Translated: CASSITRGRETQYF.

CDR3 nucleotides: TGTGCCAGCAGCCAAGATTGGCAGGGTTCACCCCTCCACTTT. Translating gives CASSQDWQGSPLHF. V and J are TRBV14 and TRBJ1-6, with TRBD1 as a possible D gene (5 bases). The CDR3 runs to 14 residues. The V gene's germline CDR1 is SGHDN and CDR2 FVKESK. The ends were cut back, 0 bases at V and 9 bases at J, with 9 bases in the middle.

This clone has just a few counts. The rearrangement joins TRBV5-6 to TRBJ1-2; unclear D gene. Per the germline V gene, CDR1 is SGHDT and CDR2 is YYEEEE. The V end lost 3 bases, the J end lost 2 bases, and 5 bases lay between the germline ends. This CDR3 contains 12 residues. CDR3 in DNA: TGTGCCAGCAGCTCCGGGAACTATGGCTACACCTTC. It encodes CASSSGNYGYTF.

In its sample, this clone was seen once. V and J are TRBV6-1 and TRBJ1-1, with D unresolved. This CDR3 contains 13 residues. Between the trimmed V and J ends, which lost 1 base and 1 base, there was a span of 4 bases. Germline V lookup: CDR1 MNHNS, CDR2 SASEGT. CDR3 DNA sequence: TGTGCCAGCAGTGAAGGGAGGAACACTGAAGCTTTCTTT. Protein: CASSEGRNTEAFF.

This rearrangement joins TRBV6-1 to TRBJ2-1; possible D gene TRBD2, 6 bases. V was pared by 0 bases and J by 10 bases, with 19 bases between. The CDR3 has 16 amino acids. The germline V gene encodes CDR1 MNHNS and CDR2 SASEGT. The CDR3: CASSEAEASAYYEQFF. For the CDR3, the DNA is TGTGCCAGCAGTGAAGCCGAGGCTAGCGCATACTACGAGCAGTTCTTC.

V gene TRBV7-9 combines with J gene TRBJ1-1, with 9 bases matching TRBD1. CDR3 length equals 15 residues. The V segment lost 1 base and the J segment 7 bases; nucleotides outside the gene matches: 7. CDR1 and CDR2 from the germline V gene are SEHNR and FQNEAQ (reference sequence). The CDR3 protein is CASSLGQGEVDEAFF. The DNA for the CDR3 is TGTGCCAGCAGCTTAGGACAGGGGGAGGTTGATGAAGCTTTCTTT.

The J gene is TRBJ1-3, the V gene TRBV2; no clear D gene. The CDR3 is 13 amino acids. The germline V gene encodes CDR1 SNHLY and CDR2 FYNNEI. With 4 bases removed from V and 3 bases from J, the gap between germline ends came to 7 bases. The CDR3 DNA is TGTGCCAGCAGTGTGGGAGGTGGAAACACCATATATTTT. Protein: CASSVGGGNTIYF.

V and J are TRBV6-1 and TRBJ2-1, with 9 bases fitting TRBD2. CDR3 size: 17 residues. Germline loops: CDR1 MNHNS, CDR2 SASEGT. With 3 bases clipped from V and 6 bases from J, the junction kept 12 bases outside the gene matches. CDR3 protein: CASSDRPGAGGRNEQFF. The CDR3 bases are TGTGCCAGCAGTGACCGACCTGGGGCGGGAGGGCGCAATGAGCAGTTCTTC.

This clone has just a few counts. The chain uses TRBV28 and TRBJ2-1; 12 bases agree with TRBD2. Unmatched junction bases numbered 1, after V lost 2 bases and J lost 8 bases. Per germline, CDR1 MDHEN and CDR2 SYDVKM. The CDR3 runs 14 residues. This chain's CDR3 is CASSLLAGGYEQFF. For the CDR3, the DNA is TGTGCCAGCAGTTTACTAGCGGGAGGGTATGAGCAGTTCTTC.

A single count supports this clone. The chain recombines TRBV9 with TRBJ2-5, with 9 bases aligning to TRBD2. Losses at the gene ends were 5 bases for V and 5 bases for J; bases not matched to a gene: 4. There are 13 residues in the CDR3. CDR1 and CDR2 (germline): SGDLS, YYNGEE. The CDR3 nucleotides read TGTGCCAGCAGTAGCGGGAGTATGGAGACCCAGTACTTC. Its translation is CASSSGSMETQYF.

J is TRBJ2-7 and V is TRBV7-2, with a weak D call TRBD2 (6 bases). V dropped 5 bases and J dropped 7 bases, with 15 bases sitting between them. Germline CDR1 is SGHTA and CDR2 is FQGNSA. The CDR3 extends over 13 amino acids. The CDR3 protein is CASSGEAGREQYF. The CDR3 bases are TGTGCCAGCAGCGGGGAGGCGGGGCGGGAGCAGTACTTC.

V is TRBV5-1 and J is TRBJ2-1; D is possibly TRBD1 (7 bases). V lost 4 bases and J 5 bases, leaving 16 bases between the germline ends. Germline CDR1 is SGHRS and CDR2 is YFSETQ. The CDR3 is made up of 15 amino acids. The CDR3 loop reads CASSTGGDSDNEQFF. CDR3 nucleotide sequence: TGCGCCAGCAGCACCGGAGGGGACAGTGACAATGAGCAGTTCTTC. Variable domain in full (rest from reference TRBV5-1 and TRBJ2-1): KAGVTQTPRYLIKTRGQQVTLSCSPISGHRSVSWYQQTPGQGLQFLFEYFSETQRNKGNFPGRFSGRQFSNSRSEMNVSTLELGDSALYLCASSTGGDSDNEQFFGPGTRLTVL.

This clone showed up just a few times. The V and J genes are TRBV19 and TRBJ1-1; 7 positions match TRBD1. This CDR3 contains 14 residues. Trimming removed 5 bases from V and 4 bases from J; junction bases left unmatched: 7. Germline V lookup: CDR1 LNHDA, CDR2 SQIVND (reference sequence). In DNA, the CDR3 is TGTGCCAGTAGTTTCTCTCGACAGGGCACTGAAGCTTTCTTT. Protein sequence: CASSFSRQGTEAFF.

J is TRBJ2-3 and V is TRBV27; 11 nucleotides line up with TRBD2. The V segment lost 0 bases and the J segment 5 bases; nucleotides outside the gene matches: 1. There are 15 residues in the CDR3. CDR1 is MNHEY, CDR2 SMNVEV, per germline (reference sequence). The chain's CDR3 is CASSLSSGRGDTQYF. In DNA, the CDR3 is TGTGCCAGCAGTTTATCTAGCGGGAGGGGAGATACGCAGTATTTT.

This chain links TRBV5-1 with TRBJ2-3; TRBD2 matches at 10 bases. V was clipped by 1 base and J by 1 base; unmatched bases: 9. Germline CDR1 SGHRS, CDR2 YFSETQ. The CDR3 length is 18 residues. The CDR3 nucleotides are TGCGCCAGCAGCTTGTGGCCTAGCGGGAGAGGGGGCACAGATACGCAGTATTTT. Its translation is CASSLWPSGRGGTDTQYF.

The J gene is TRBJ2-4, the V gene TRBV19; no clear D. There are 17 residues in the CDR3. V was pared by 1 base and J by 0 bases, with 13 bases between. Germline V gives CDR1 LNHDA, CDR2 SQIVND (reference sequence). The CDR3 coding sequence is TGTGCCAGTAGTATAGTGACACGAACCAAAGCCAAAAACATTCAGTACTTC. Its protein product is CASSIVTRTKAKNIQYF.

The chain has TRBV23-1 and TRBJ1-4; D not certain. TRBV23-1 is an ORF; its function is uncertain. V lost 4 bases and J 2 bases, leaving 8 bases between the germline ends. This CDR3 region has 14 residues. CDR3 bases: TGCGCCAGCAGTCCGGGGATTACTAATGAAAAACTGTTTTTT. Translating gives CASSPGITNEKLFF.